These 6 T cell receptor beta chains came from one sample sequenced in a study of OX40 agonist ivuxolimab in advanced cancers. This table comes from immunoSEQ multiplex PCR, and its TCRdb copy is limited to in-frame clones, with some not included. The sample lists roughly 48,000 clones, around 90% seen once, with 40% to 55% in the top ten. This sample comprised CD4+ or CD8+ T cells sorted from blood, obtained in a trial of the OX40 agonist ivuxolimab. The receptor set was obtained from an adult with an advanced solid tumor such as melanoma, head and neck, liver or kidney cancer.

The gene calls are TRBV7-9 and TRBJ2-5; D remains ambiguous. CDR3 length equals 14 residues. Germline CDR1 SEHNR, CDR2 FQNEAQ (reference sequence). The V gene lost 5 bases and the J gene lost 1 base, with 11 bases spanning the gap. CDR3 sequence: CASSLPWAQETQYF. The CDR3 coding sequence is TGTGCCAGCAGCCTCCCGTGGGCCCAAGAGACCCAGTACTTC. Complete variable domain (other parts from reference TRBV7-9 and TRBJ2-5): DTGVSQNPRHKITKRGQNVTFRCDPISEHNRLYWYRQTLGQGPEFLTYFQNEAQLEKSRLLSDRFSAERPKGSFSTLEIQRTEQGDSAMYLCASSLPWAQETQYFGPGTRLLVL.

V gene TRBV5-4 combines with J gene TRBJ1-1, with no clear D. The ends were cut back, 5 bases at V and 1 base at J, with 9 bases in the middle. Germline V gene lookup returns CDR1 SGHNT and CDR2 YYREEE (reference sequence). The CDR3 is made up of 13 amino acids. The chain's CDR3 is CASRRVPNTEAFF. For the CDR3, the DNA is TGTGCCAGCAGACGGGTCCCGAACACTGAAGCTTTCTTT.

The rearrangement uses TRBV28 and TRBJ2-3; 9 bases map to TRBD1. CDR3 size: 16 residues. Germline CDR1 reads MDHEN; CDR2 reads SYDVKM. V was pared by 3 bases and J by 4 bases, with 8 bases of the junction left unmatched. CDR3 bases: TGTGCCAGCAGTTTTGAGACACAGGGGGCCGCAGATACGCAGTATTTT. As protein: CASSFETQGAADTQYF.

In this sample, this clone turned up once. This chain uses TRBV27 with TRBJ2-7, with 11 bases that match TRBD1. The length of the CDR3 is 17 residues. The germline V gene has CDR1 MNHEY and CDR2 SMNVEV (reference sequence). V shed 5 bases and J 5 bases; nucleotides not matched to a gene: 14. CDR3 nucleotide sequence: TGTGCCAGCAGTCTCCTCTTGGGCGGACAGGGGGCAAACGAGCAGTACTTC. The encoded protein is CASSLLLGGQGANEQYF.

The chain combines TRBV28 with TRBJ1-5, with a tentative D call TRBD1 (5 bases). Per germline, CDR1 MDHEN and CDR2 SYDVKM. Trimming took 5 bases from V and 0 from J, leaving 11 bases between them. The CDR3 has 15 residues. The CDR3 sequence: CASSPPDTSNQPQHF. CDR3 DNA: TGTGCCAGCAGTCCCCCGGACACTAGCAATCAGCCCCAGCATTTT.

The gene calls are TRBV5-4 and TRBJ1-2, with D perhaps matching TRBD1 (6 bases). Deletions cut 0 bases from V and 7 bases from J, with 10 bases between. Germline CDR1 reads SGHNT; CDR2 reads YYREEE (reference sequence). This CDR3 contains 13 residues. Here the CDR3 DNA reads TGTGCCAGCAGCTTGGTAGGGGGGTCTGGCTACACCTTC. Residues: CASSLVGGSGYTF.